The 30 T cell receptor beta chains reported below all come from one sample, sequenced in a study of CD8 T cells in Susac syndrome. With random hexamers, reverse transcription was performed on about 0.5 to 1 ug of RNA. Using its own MiXCR run on the immunoSEQ multiplex PCR reads, TCRdb lists one record per CDR3 protein. The sample holds fewer than 300,000 distinct CDR3 sequences, approximately 84% seen once. The specimen sequenced was CD8+ T cells from PBMCs. The receptors originated from a human donor with multiple sclerosis.

This sequence joins TRBV29-1 and TRBJ1-1; possibly TRBD1 for D (6 bases). In germline, CDR1 is SQVTM, CDR2 ANQGSEA. Trimming removed 4 bases at V and 6 bases at J, with 12 bases between. The CDR3 extends over 12 amino acids. CDR3 sequence reads: CSVAQGDPEAFF. The CDR3 region has the DNA TGCAGCGTTGCACAGGGAGATCCTGAAGCTTTCTTT.

V is TRBV5-1 and J is TRBJ2-7; 10 positions match TRBD2. Germline V lookup: CDR1 SGHRS, CDR2 YFSETQ. CDR3 length equals 15 residues. J lost 1 base, V lost 4 bases, and 5 bases had no gene match. The CDR3 bases are TGCGCCAGCAGCGGTGGACTAGCGGTATCCTACGAGCAGTACTTC. Translated, it gives CASSGGLAVSYEQYF.

This chain links TRBV3-1 with TRBJ2-1; either TRBD1 or TRBD2 may fit D (5 bases each). Germline V gives CDR1 LGHDT, CDR2 YNNKEL (reference sequence). V lost 0 bases and J 9 bases, leaving 9 bases between the germline ends. The CDR3 sequence is 13 residues long. The CDR3 reads CASSQDLGGEQFF. The CDR3 DNA reads as TGTGCCAGCAGCCAAGATCTTGGGGGTGAGCAGTTCTTC.

V and J are TRBV11-3 and TRBJ2-2; D remains unclear. CDR3 length: 12 residues. CDR1 SGHNT and CDR2 YENEEA come from the germline V gene. Trimming pared 2 bases from V and 7 bases from J, leaving 5 bases between. The CDR3 bases are TGTGCCAGCAGCTTATTGGACGGGGAGCTGTTTTTT. Translating it yields CASSLLDGELFF.

The rearrangement links TRBV15 to TRBJ2-1; TRBD2 aligns across 9 bases. Germline V gives CDR1 LNHNV, CDR2 YYDKDF (reference sequence). With V trimmed by 9 bases and J by 6 bases, 6 bases remained unmatched. CDR3 length: 13 residues. CDR3 loop: CATQTSGGNEQFF. The CDR3 DNA is TGTGCCACACAGACTAGCGGAGGCAATGAGCAGTTCTTC. Complete variable domain (other parts from reference TRBV15 and TRBJ2-1): DAMVIQNPRYQVTQFGKPVTLSCSQTLNHNVMYWYQQKSSQAPKLLFHYYDKDFNNEADTPDNFQSRRPNTSFCFLDIRSPGLGDTAMYLCATQTSGGNEQFFGPGTRLTVL.

The chain employs TRBV18 and TRBJ2-5; D gene uncertain. The ends were cut back, 2 bases at V and 0 bases at J, with 7 bases in the middle. The germline V gene encodes CDR1 KGHSH and CDR2 LQKENI. The CDR3 runs 14 residues. The CDR3 region has the DNA TGTGCCAGCTCACCAAGCCACTACCAAGAGACCCAGTACTTC. This codes for CASSPSHYQETQYF.

The rearrangement joins TRBV10-2 to TRBJ2-7; no clear D gene. The germline V gene has CDR1 WSHSY and CDR2 SAAADI. The CDR3 is 14 residues long. V dropped 4 bases and J dropped 4 bases, with 14 bases sitting between them. The CDR3 reads CASSVNGRGYEQYF. CDR3 nucleotide sequence: TGCGCCAGCAGTGTTAATGGACGAGGATACGAGCAGTACTTC.

A few counts support this clonotype. The CDR3 nucleotides read TGTGCCAGCAGACTCCGGGACTACTCAAATCAGCCCCAGCATTTT. Translating gives CASRLRDYSNQPQHF. This chain connects TRBV6-5 to TRBJ1-5; D may be TRBD1 (5 bases). The V end was cut by 6 bases, the J end by 4 bases, with 16 bases between. The germline CDR1 and CDR2 sequences are MNHEY and SVGAGI. The CDR3 is made up of 15 amino acids.

The chain has TRBV24-1 and TRBJ2-5; 9 bases fit TRBD1. Germline lookup yields CDR1 KGHDR and CDR2 SFDVKD. The CDR3 is made up of 15 amino acids. V shed 1 base, J shed 3 bases, and the junction held 2 bases outside the gene matches. The chain's CDR3 is CATSDFTGGKETQYF. Written as DNA, the CDR3 is TGTGCCACCAGTGATTTTACAGGGGGCAAAGAGACCCAGTACTTC.

This chain joins TRBV10-3 and TRBJ2-7, with 7 nucleotides matching TRBD1. V shed 4 bases, J shed 2 bases, and the junction held 5 bases outside the gene matches. CDR1 is ENHRY and CDR2 is SYGVKD in the germline V gene. CDR3 length equals 14 residues. CDR3 coding DNA: TGTGCCATCAGTGGCGGTCAGGGGGCCTACGAGCAGTACTTC. Translation gives CAISGGQGAYEQYF.

This chain links TRBV27 with TRBJ2-2; D unresolved. V was pared by 9 bases and J by 7 bases, with 27 bases between. CDR1 is MNHEY, CDR2 SMNVEV, per germline (reference sequence). The CDR3 has 17 amino acids. The CDR3 loop reads CASLPIVDSRVVGELFF. Here the CDR3 DNA reads TGTGCCAGTCTACCCATCGTTGATAGCCGGGTAGTCGGGGAGCTGTTTTTT.

The chain is built from TRBV6-5 and TRBJ1-2, with D perhaps TRBD1 (6 bases). Germline V gene lookup returns CDR1 MNHEY and CDR2 SVGAGI. Trimming stripped 7 bases from V and 4 bases from J, with 10 bases between. The CDR3 consists of 12 residues. Written as DNA, the CDR3 is TGTGCCAGCACACAGGGCCCCTATGGCTACACCTTC. Translated, it gives CASTQGPYGYTF.

The chain links TRBV30 to TRBJ1-1, with no clear D. The germline V gene encodes CDR1 GTSNPN and CDR2 SVGIG (reference sequence). The length of the CDR3 is 12 residues. Trimming cost V 3 bases and J 3 bases, with 8 bases left between them. The CDR3 region has the DNA TGTGCCTGGAGCCCTATTTACACTGAAGCTTTCTTT. Protein product: CAWSPIYTEAFF.

The chain recombines TRBV5-1 with TRBJ1-2; 7 bases align to TRBD1. V dropped 5 bases and J dropped 4; count of bases not matched to a gene: 20. The CDR3 has 18 amino acids. Per germline, CDR1 SGHRS and CDR2 YFSETQ. This CDR3 reads CASSPLGTEYRPSYGYTF. The CDR3 DNA follows: TGCGCCAGCAGTCCCCTCGGGACAGAGTATCGCCCCAGCTATGGCTACACCTTC.

The chain is built from TRBV29-1 and TRBJ2-3; maybe TRBD1 (5 bases). Germline V gene data show CDR1 as SQVTM and CDR2 as ANQGSEA. This CDR3 has 13 amino acids. V lost 0 bases, J lost 6 bases, and 10 bases lay in between. The CDR3 DNA sequence: TGCAGCGTTGAAGATCTTAGGGGTGATACGCAGTATTTT. This sequence encodes CSVEDLRGDTQYF.

The CDR3 region is CASSSFWSGETQYF. CDR3 nucleotides: TGTGCCAGCAGTTCATTTTGGTCGGGGGAGACCCAGTACTTC. This rearrangement joins TRBV28 to TRBJ2-5; possibly TRBD2 for D (5 bases). CDR1 and CDR2 from the germline V gene are MDHEN and SYDVKM. CDR3 length: 14 amino acids. V was clipped by 4 bases and J by 5 bases, with 14 bases between them.

This clonotype was seen just once. The V gene is TRBV5-1, the J gene TRBJ2-1; D possibly corresponds to TRBD2 (6 bases). CDR3 length: 12 residues. V lost 3 bases and J lost 9, with 10 bases in between. Per germline, CDR1 SGHRS and CDR2 YFSETQ. Here the CDR3 DNA reads TGCGCCAGCAGCTGGGACTCCGGTGAGCAGTTCTTC. Translating it yields CASSWDSGEQFF.

The chain employs TRBV6-1 and TRBJ1-1; D gene unclear. Germline CDR1 is MNHNS and CDR2 is SASEGT. The CDR3 totals 11 residues. The V end lost 10 bases, the J end lost 5 bases, and 11 bases lay between the germline ends. This CDR3 reads CATLKATEAFF. The CDR3 coding sequence is TGTGCCACCCTGAAGGCGACTGAAGCTTTCTTT.

This clonotype came up a few times. The chain has TRBV9 and TRBJ2-1, with no clear D. Trimming took 3 bases from V and 1 from J, leaving 5 bases between them. This CDR3 has 13 amino acids. Germline assignment: CDR1 SGDLS and CDR2 YYNGEE. In nucleotides, the CDR3 is TGTGCCAGCAGCGCCGGTTCCTACAATGAGCAGTTCTTC. It codes for CASSAGSYNEQFF. Supplemented by reference TRBV9 and TRBJ2-1, the full variable domain reads DSGVTQTPKHLITATGQRVTLRCSPRSGDLSVYWYQQSLDQGLQFLIQYYNGEERAKGNILERFSAQQFPDLHSELNLSSLELGDSALYFCASSAGSYNEQFFGPGTRLTVL.

The V and J genes are TRBV4-1 and TRBJ1-1, with D uncertain. CDR1 is MGHRA and CDR2 is YSYEKL in the germline V gene. The CDR3 runs to 18 residues. V was trimmed by 0 bases and J by 3 bases, leaving 20 bases between them. CDR3 coding DNA: TGCGCCAGCAGCCAAGAGGACCTATTATTGAAGGCGTACACTGAAGCTTTCTTT. This translates into CASSQEDLLLKAYTEAFF.

This clonotype was found once. This chain links TRBV4-1 with TRBJ2-1, with 8 positions matching TRBD2. CDR3 length: 16 residues. From germline, CDR1 is MGHRA and CDR2 YSYEKL. V was clipped by 6 bases and J by 7 bases; unmatched bases: 14. CDR3: CASRPLSGREGNEQFF. The CDR3 region has the DNA TGCGCCAGCAGGCCCCTAAGCGGGAGAGAGGGTAATGAGCAGTTCTTC.

CDR3 loop: CASSSPRGATLRYNEQFF. CDR3 nucleotide sequence: TGTGCCAGCAGCTCCCCCCGTGGGGCCACACTACGGTACAATGAGCAGTTCTTC. The V call is TRBV7-9, the J call TRBJ2-1; the D gene is possibly TRBD1 (5 bases). Deletions cut 4 bases from V and 4 bases from J, with 23 bases between. In germline, CDR1 is SEHNR, CDR2 FQNEAQ (reference sequence). This CDR3 contains 18 residues.

This clonotype is a singleton in its sample. The rearrangement joins TRBV9 to TRBJ1-5, with D possibly matching TRBD1 (6 bases). Trimming took off 2 bases at V and 5 bases at J, with 8 bases between the two ends. In germline, CDR1 is SGDLS, CDR2 YYNGEE. The CDR3 loop spans 13 amino acids. DNA of the CDR3: TGTGCCAGCAGCGTGACAGGCGATCAGCCCCAGCATTTT. Translated: CASSVTGDQPQHF.

This rearrangement joins TRBV9 to TRBJ1-5, with no clear D. V shed 5 bases and J shed 5 bases, with 14 bases lying between them. Germline-derived CDR1 and CDR2 are SGDLS and YYNGEE. This CDR3 is 14 amino acids long. CDR3 sequence: CASSLGSEDQPQHF. The CDR3 region has the DNA TGTGCCAGCAGTTTAGGGTCAGAAGATCAGCCCCAGCATTTT.

The rearrangement links TRBV5-4 to TRBJ2-5, with 7 bases aligning to TRBD2. The germline CDR1 and CDR2 sequences are SGHNT and YYREEE (reference sequence). V was pared by 1 base and J by 5 bases, with 11 bases of the junction left unmatched. The CDR3 is 16 residues long. In DNA form, the CDR3 reads TGTGCCAGCAGCTTGAGGCGGGAGAGGAGAGGGGAGACCCAGTACTTC. It specifies CASSLRRERRGETQYF.

This clonotype was detected a few times. The chain links TRBV6-1 to TRBJ2-7; no reliable D call. Germline CDR1 reads MNHNS; CDR2 reads SASEGT. The CDR3 contains 11 residues. Trimming removed 8 bases at V and 0 bases at J, with 5 bases between. Written as DNA, the CDR3 is TGTGCCAGCGCCAGCTCCTACGAGCAGTACTTC. It encodes CASASSYEQYF.

V is TRBV27 and J is TRBJ1-2; D is undetermined. The CDR3 runs 14 residues. V was clipped by 2 bases and J by 7 bases, with 14 bases between them. The germline gives CDR1 MNHEY, CDR2 SMNVEV (reference sequence). The CDR3 nucleotides read TGTGCCAGCAGTTTAGTGGGGAGCCACGTTGGCTACACCTTC. Protein product: CASSLVGSHVGYTF.

The chain combines TRBV27 with TRBJ1-5; no clear D gene. V was shortened by 3 bases and J by 5 bases, with 14 bases between the two germline ends. The germline V gene has CDR1 MNHEY and CDR2 SMNVEV (reference sequence). The CDR3 is 15 amino acids. The CDR3 coding sequence is TGTGCCAGCAGTTTGTCATCGGGAAGGGATCAGCCCCAGCATTTT. Residues: CASSLSSGRDQPQHF.

V is TRBV15 and J is TRBJ2-2, with D perhaps TRBD2 (6 bases). V was shortened by 5 bases and J by 0 bases, with 10 bases between the two germline ends. Germline lookup yields CDR1 LNHNV and CDR2 YYDKDF (reference sequence). CDR3 length: 15 amino acids. The CDR3 bases are TGTGCCACCAGCCCCGGGACTGCGAACACCGGGGAGCTGTTTTTT. This sequence encodes CATSPGTANTGELFF.

This clonotype was recorded only once. The chain links TRBV12-3 or TRBV12-4 to TRBJ1-1; D not resolved. The CDR3 has 13 amino acids. V was shortened by 3 bases and J by 1 base, with 6 bases between the two germline ends. In DNA, the CDR3 is TGTGCCAGCAGTTTGCGACAGAACACTGAAGCTTTCTTT. It translates to CASSLRQNTEAFF.